This is a list of T cell receptor beta chains from one sample in a study of shared clonotypes between healthy human individuals. Sequencing was performed with immunoSEQ multiplex PCR; in TCRdb, only in-frame clones are kept and a portion is missing. The sample yields 2.5 million or so clones, around 94% seen once. Sequenced input: naive CD4+ T cells sorted from blood. Receptors originate from a man younger than 35 in good health. Both conserved end residues are part of each CDR3. A D gene is named only where the DNA matches it firmly. Size is stated for part of the rows, as once, few or many counts, or as a class when the clone is expanded.

>NA|TRBV6-1|NA|11|TRBJ2-4
TGTGCCAGCAGGGACCGTCTGCTTCAGTACTTC
CASRDRLLQYF
>NA|TRBV11-2|NA|17|TRBJ1-3
TGTGCCAGCAGCTTAGATCAAAGACGGATCTCTGGAAACACCATATATTTT
CASSLDQRRISGNTIYF
>TRBD1|TRBV27|NA|16|TRBJ1-1
TGTGCCAGCAGTTTAAGGACAGGGGGAGGGAACACTGAAGCTTTCTTT
CASSLRTGGGNTEAFF
>NA|TRBV2|few|12|TRBJ2-3
TGTGCCAGCAGAGCCTACACAGATACGCAGTATTTT
CASRAYTDTQYF
>NA|TRBV2|NA|12|TRBJ2-4
TGTGCCAGCAGTGAAGGGGGACTGGATAGGTACTTC
CASSEGGLDRYF
>NA|TRBV7-8|NA|12|TRBJ2-2
TGTGCCAGCAGCTTAGTCTTCGGGGAGCTGTTTTTT
CASSLVFGELFF
>NA|TRBV5-1|few|15|TRBJ1-5
TGCGCCAGCAGCTTGGACGGCAGGGCCTATCAGCCCCAGCATTTT
CASSLDGRAYQPQHF
>TRBD1|TRBV23-1|NA|16|TRBJ2-7
TGCGCCAGCAGTCAATCGTCCGGGCAGGGGGCCCACGAGCAGTACTTC
CASSQSSGQGAHEQYF
>NA|TRBV10-3|NA|14|TRBJ1-2
TGTGCCATCAGTGCTGGGGGGGATTGGTATGGCTACACCTTC
CAISAGGDWYGYTF
>NA|TRBV5-1|once|15|TRBJ2-7
TGCGCCAGCAGCACGTGGACGGAGGGATACTACGAGCAGTACTTC
CASSTWTEGYYEQYF
>NA|TRBV6-5|NA|12|TRBJ2-3
TGTGCCAGCAGTTCCCCGACGGATACGCAGTATTTT
CASSSPTDTQYF
>TRBD1|TRBV30|NA|13|TRBJ1-1
TGTGCCTGGAGGGGACAGGGGGACACTGAAGCTTTCTTT
CAWRGQGDTEAFF
>NA|TRBV6-5|NA|15|TRBJ1-4
TGTGCCAGCAGTTACTCCGGCAGCTCCGACGAAAAACTGTTTTTT
CASSYSGSSDEKLFF
>TRBD2|TRBV6-5|NA|15|TRBJ2-3
TGTGCCAGCAGTTACGGGGCGGGGGGGCAAGATACGCAGTATTTT
CASSYGAGGQDTQYF
>NA|TRBV7-2|NA|15|TRBJ1-5
TGTGCCAGCAGCTTAGAAGGAGGGGGCAATCAGCCCCAGCATTTT
CASSLEGGGNQPQHF
>NA|TRBV7-9|few|13|TRBJ1-1
TGTGCCAGCAGCTTAGCGAGTGGCGCTGAAGCTTTCTTT
CASSLASGAEAFF
>TRBD1|TRBV2|NA|14|TRBJ2-7
TGTGCCAGCAGTGTCCAGGGGGCCCTCTACGAGCAGTACTTC
CASSVQGALYEQYF
>NA|TRBV6-1|NA|13|TRBJ1-5
TGTGCCAGCAGTGAAAGCAGTAATCAGCCCCAGCATTTT
CASSESSNQPQHF
>NA|TRBV10-3|NA|12|TRBJ2-3
TGTGCCACCCTTAGCGGCCCAGATACGCAGTATTTT
CATLSGPDTQYF
>NA|TRBV6-5|once|16|TRBJ2-1
TGTGCCAGCAGTTCTCCACCGACAGGGAGGTCGAATGAGCAGTTCTTC
CASSSPPTGRSNEQFF
>NA|TRBV6-1|NA|13|TRBJ2-7
TGTGCCAGCAGGGGATCTGGCCTGTACGAGCAGTACTTC
CASRGSGLYEQYF
>TRBD1|TRBV4-1|NA|16|TRBJ1-4
TGCGCCAGCAGCCACTACAGGGGGCAGGCTAATGAAAAACTGTTTTTT
CASSHYRGQANEKLFF
>TRBD1|TRBV7-2|NA|14|TRBJ1-1
TGTGCCAGCAGCTTCCAGGGGGTGGGAGTTGAAGCTTTCTTT
CASSFQGVGVEAFF
>TRBD1|TRBV7-2|NA|13|TRBJ1-1
TGTGCCAGCAGCCTACAGGGGGATCGTCAAGCTTTCTTT
CASSLQGDRQAFF
>NA|TRBV6-6|NA|13|TRBJ2-1
TGTGCCAGCAGACACCCGCCGAGGGCTGAGCAGTTCTTC
CASRHPPRAEQFF
>TRBD2|TRBV10-1|NA|13|TRBJ2-7
TGCGCCAAGAAAGAAGCGGGAGCAGACGAGCAGTACTTC
CAKKEAGADEQYF
>TRBD2|TRBV5-1|NA|15|TRBJ2-1
TGCGCCAGCAGCCGAACTAGCGCAGGGCACTATGAGCAGTTCTTC
CASSRTSAGHYEQFF
>TRBD2|TRBV27|NA|17|TRBJ2-1
TGTGCCAGCAGTCGGGACAGAATAGCGGGAGGATACAATGAGCAGTTCTTC
CASSRDRIAGGYNEQFF
>TRBD2|TRBV7-2|NA|15|TRBJ2-5
TGTGCCAGCAGCTTAGCGTCGAGACTAGCGGGGACCCAGTACTTC
CASSLASRLAGTQYF
>NA|TRBV2|NA|11|TRBJ2-7
TGTGCCAGCAGTCGACTCTACGAGCAGTACTTC
CASSRLYEQYF
>NA|TRBV5-1|NA|17|TRBJ2-1
TGCGCCAGCAGCTTGGGGGTCAGGGAAATCTCCTACAATGAGCAGTTCTTC
CASSLGVREISYNEQFF
>NA|TRBV5-6|NA|15|TRBJ1-3
TGTGCCAGCAGCTTGGCTGGGGAACTGGGAAACACCATATATTTT
CASSLAGELGNTIYF
>TRBD1|TRBV5-4|once|15|TRBJ1-2
TGTGCCAGCAGCTTGGACAGGGGCCCCACCTATGGCTACACCTTC
CASSLDRGPTYGYTF
>TRBD2|TRBV2|NA|17|TRBJ2-5
TGTGCCAGCAGTGAAGGGGTAGCGGGGGGGCCCCAAGAGACCCAGTACTTC
CASSEGVAGGPQETQYF
>NA|TRBV6-1|NA|11|TRBJ1-1
TGTGCCAGCAGGAGAGGCCAGGAAGCTTTCTTT
CASRRGQEAFF
>NA|TRBV5-1|NA|14|TRBJ2-7
TGCGCCAGCAGCTTGGGAGGACAGAGCTACGAGCAGTACTTC
CASSLGGQSYEQYF
>TRBD1|TRBV11-2|NA|14|TRBJ2-7
TGTGCCAGCAGCGGCCGGGACAGGGTCTACGAGCAGTACTTC
CASSGRDRVYEQYF
>NA|TRBV5-1|few|15|TRBJ1-1
TGCGCCAGCAGCCCACTCGGACAGTTGAACACTGAAGCTTTCTTT
CASSPLGQLNTEAFF
>NA|TRBV5-1|NA|12|TRBJ2-5
TGCGCCAGCAAGGGCGTGGAAGAGACCCAGTACTTC
CASKGVEETQYF
>TRBD2|TRBV5-4|NA|15|TRBJ2-1
TGTGCCAGCAGCCCGAGCGGGGGGGCAACCAATGAGCAGTTCTTC
CASSPSGGATNEQFF
>NA|TRBV28|once|14|TRBJ2-3
TGTGCCAGCAGTTCCCCGAGAGACACAGATACGCAGTATTTT
CASSSPRDTDTQYF
>NA|TRBV21-1|once|16|TRBJ1-1
TGTGCCAGCAGCAAAGTTCGCAGGGTTTTTAGGACTGAAGCTTTCTTT
CASSKVRRVFRTEAFF
>NA|TRBV25-1|NA|11|TRBJ2-1
TGTGCCAGCACGAGACGGGATGAGCAGTTCTTC
CASTRRDEQFF
>TRBD1|TRBV12-5|NA|18|TRBJ2-2
TGTGCTAGTGGTTCGACCGCCACCGGGACAGGGGTGCCCGGGGAGCTGTTTTTT
CASGSTATGTGVPGELFF
>NA|TRBV7-2|NA|13|TRBJ2-5
TGTGCCAGCAGCCCTGGGGGTCTAGCGACCCAGTACTTC
CASSPGGLATQYF
>NA|TRBV28|NA|15|TRBJ2-7
TGTGCCAGCAGTTTATCAGGGTTGAGCTCCTACGAGCAGTACTTC
CASSLSGLSSYEQYF
>TRBD2|TRBV19|NA|14|TRBJ2-7
TGTGCCAGTAGTAGGACTAGCGGCTTCTACGAGCAGTACTTC
CASSRTSGFYEQYF
>TRBD2|TRBV6-1|NA|18|TRBJ2-5
TGTGCCAGCAGTGAGCCGGGACTAGCGGGAGTGGGCTGGGAGACCCAGTACTTC
CASSEPGLAGVGWETQYF
>NA|TRBV4-1|NA|16|TRBJ1-4
TGCGCCAGCAGCCAAGATCGCAGTGCAACTAATGAAAAACTGTTTTTT
CASSQDRSATNEKLFF
>TRBD1|TRBV18|NA|16|TRBJ2-3
TGTGCCAGCTCACCACCAACAGGGGGTGGAACAGATACGCAGTATTTT
CASSPPTGGGTDTQYF
>NA|TRBV6-5|NA|13|TRBJ2-1
TGTGCCAGCAGTTACGGTTTCCAAAATGAGCAGTTCTTC
CASSYGFQNEQFF
>TRBD1|TRBV5-4|NA|17|TRBJ1-1
TGTGCCAGCAGCTTGGGGACAGGGGCCCTAGTTGGCACTGAAGCTTTCTTT
CASSLGTGALVGTEAFF
>TRBD1|TRBV2|NA|14|TRBJ1-2
TGTGCCAGCAGTGAAGCGGACAGGGGCTATGGCTACACCTTC
CASSEADRGYGYTF
>TRBD1|TRBV18|once|18|TRBJ1-1
TGTGCCAGCTCACCAGTGGTTCAGGCAGGGGGCCGGGACACTGAAGCTTTCTTT
CASSPVVQAGGRDTEAFF
>NA|TRBV6-5|NA|12|TRBJ1-2
TGTGCCAGCAGTTACTCGATCGGGACCTACACCTTC
CASSYSIGTYTF
>NA|TRBV28|NA|12|TRBJ2-3
TGTGCCAGCACCTCCCGGGTGGATACGCAGTATTTT
CASTSRVDTQYF
>NA|TRBV19|NA|14|TRBJ2-7
TGTGCCAGTAGTAACACGGCACCTTCCTACGAGCAGTACTTC
CASSNTAPSYEQYF
>NA|TRBV28|NA|13|TRBJ1-5
TGTGCCAGCTCAGGTTATAGCAATCAGCCCCAGCATTTT
CASSGYSNQPQHF
>NA|TRBV5-1|NA|15|TRBJ2-6
TGCGCCAGCAGCGGGGACGGGTCTGGGGCCAACGTCCTGACTTTC
CASSGDGSGANVLTF